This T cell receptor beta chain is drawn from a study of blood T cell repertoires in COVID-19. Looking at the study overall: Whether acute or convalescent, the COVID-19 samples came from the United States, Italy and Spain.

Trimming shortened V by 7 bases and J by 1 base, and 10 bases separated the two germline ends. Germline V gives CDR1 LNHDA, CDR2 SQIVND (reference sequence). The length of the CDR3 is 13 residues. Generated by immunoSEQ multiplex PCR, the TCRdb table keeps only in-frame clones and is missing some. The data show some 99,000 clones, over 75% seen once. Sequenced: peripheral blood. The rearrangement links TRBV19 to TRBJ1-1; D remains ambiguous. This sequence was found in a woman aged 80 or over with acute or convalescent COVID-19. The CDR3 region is CASTSAPNTEAFF. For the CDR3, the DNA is TGTGCCAGTACGAGCGCACCGAACACTGAAGCTTTCTTT.